This TCR beta chain was obtained from a study of OX40 agonist ivuxolimab in advanced cancers. Using immunoSEQ multiplex PCR, the repertoire was profiled, and TCRdb retains in-frame clones only, with some absent. The table has 15,000 to 20,000 clones, 85% to 95% seen once. V dropped 2 bases and J dropped 8; count of bases not matched to a gene: 3. The CDR3 is 13 amino acids. Germline assignment: CDR1 ENHRY and CDR2 SYGVKD. The TCR was taken from an adult with an advanced solid tumor such as melanoma, head and neck, liver or kidney cancer. V usage is TRBV10-3 and J usage is TRBJ1-1; 9 positions match TRBD1. Sample: CD4+ or CD8+ T cells sorted from blood, taken in a trial of the OX40 agonist ivuxolimab. CDR3 DNA: TGTGCCATCAGTGAGCCGGGGACAGGGGAAGCTTTCTTT. Translating gives CAISEPGTGEAFF.